The source of this TCR beta chain is a study of response to subunit inactivated influenza vaccine. MiXCR, run by TCRdb on the RT-PCR reads, gives a single entry per CDR3 protein. In the table there are roughly 630,000 distinct CDR3 sequences, 12% to 15% of which are singletons. General observations from the study: It was the authors' suggestion that each seasonal influenza vaccination recruits few new T cells.

J was trimmed by 8 bases and V by 6 bases; bases with no gene match: 6. The CDR3 contains 12 residues. This clonotype was seen a few times. Its antigen is unknown. The TCR was taken from a man aged 45-65 years who received an inactivated influenza vaccine. The specimen comprised PBMCs from blood, sampled less than 15 days before vaccination. The rearrangement joins TRBV12-3 or TRBV12-4 to TRBJ1-1; 7 bases line up with TRBD1. CDR3: CASSRPTGEAFF. The CDR3 DNA reads as TGTGCCAGCAGCCGACCGACAGGGGAAGCTTTCTTT.